A single sample gave rise to the 15 T cell receptor beta chains below, sequenced in a study of cytomegalovirus exposure and HLA in healthy donors. PCR amplification relied on 60 Vbeta primers (plus 13 Jbeta primers). Assay: immunoSEQ multiplex PCR; the TCRdb copy retains only in-frame clones and omits some. The profile shows about 140,000 clones, 60% to 85% of them singletons. The specimen was PBMCs. The receptors shown here come from a young man in good health and CMV-seronegative.

V gene TRBV6-4 combines with J gene TRBJ1-1; the D gene is possibly TRBD1 (5 bases). This CDR3 region has 14 residues. Germline V lookup: CDR1 MRHNA, CDR2 SNTAGT. The V end lost 2 bases, the J end lost 1 base, and 8 bases lay between the germline ends. The CDR3 loop is CASSDARANTEAFF. CDR3 sequence (DNA): TGTGCCAGCAGTGACGCCAGGGCGAACACTGAAGCTTTCTTT.

The chain has TRBV6-6 and TRBJ1-5, with 9 bases matching TRBD1. J was trimmed by 6 bases and V by 5 bases; bases with no gene match: 5. CDR1 MNHNY and CDR2 SVGAGI come from the germline V gene (reference sequence). The CDR3 is made up of 14 amino acids. CDR3 residues: CASSTGQGFQPQHF. The CDR3 region has the DNA TGTGCCAGCAGTACGGGACAGGGTTTTCAGCCCCAGCATTTT.

This clone occurred a few times. The chain carries TRBV6-6 and TRBJ2-7; D might be TRBD2 (6 bases). The germline V gene has CDR1 MNHNY and CDR2 SVGAGI (reference sequence). Trimming removed 0 bases from V and 3 bases from J, with 12 bases in between. The CDR3 is made up of 15 amino acids. The CDR3: CASSYSRDLLYEQYF. For the CDR3, the DNA is TGTGCCAGCAGTTACTCTAGGGACTTACTCTACGAGCAGTACTTC.

This clone was picked up one time. V gene TRBV15 combines with J gene TRBJ1-2; the match to TRBD1 covers 11 bases. V lost 1 base, J lost 5 bases, and 3 bases stayed unmatched. CDR1 LNHNV and CDR2 YYDKDF come from the germline V gene (reference sequence). CDR3 length: 15 residues. The CDR3 loop is CATSRGGQGAYGYTF. The DNA of the CDR3 is TGTGCCACCAGCAGAGGTGGACAGGGGGCATATGGCTACACCTTC.

The V gene is TRBV9, the J gene TRBJ1-5, with no clear D. The CDR3 sequence is 14 residues long. Germline V gene sequence: CDR1 SGDLS, CDR2 YYNGEE. Trimming took 4 bases from V and 0 from J, leaving 8 bases between them. CDR3 nucleotides: TGTGCCAGCAGCCGCACAGCTAGCAATCAGCCCCAGCATTTT. Protein sequence: CASSRTASNQPQHF.

This clone showed up just a few times. As DNA, the CDR3 is TGTGCCAGCAGCGTTCCCTCCCGTACTAGCGGCGATGGGTGGAACACAGATACGCAGTATTTT. Its protein product is CASSVPSRTSGDGWNTDTQYF. The chain recombines TRBV9 with TRBJ2-3; 8 nucleotides agree with TRBD2. CDR1 is SGDLS, CDR2 YYNGEE, per germline. Trimming removed 2 bases from V and 2 bases from J; junction bases left unmatched: 22. This CDR3 region has 21 residues.

The rearrangement links TRBV7-9 to TRBJ1-1; D is uncertain. This CDR3 comprises 15 residues. CDR1 and CDR2 (germline): SEHNR, FQNEAQ (reference sequence). Trimming shortened V by 1 base and J by 3 bases, and 12 bases separated the two germline ends. CDR3 residues: CASSLVSLSDTEAFF. CDR3 DNA sequence: TGTGCCAGCAGCTTAGTGTCCCTCTCGGACACTGAAGCTTTCTTT.

This clone has just one count. The chain joins TRBV11-2 to TRBJ1-1; 8 bases align to TRBD1. V lost 0 bases to trimming and J lost 1 base; unmatched junction nucleotides: 16. The CDR3 consists of 20 residues. The V gene's germline CDR1 is SGHAT and CDR2 FQNNGV. CDR3: CASSLEGGGTGGRSNTEAFF. Written as DNA, the CDR3 is TGTGCCAGCAGCTTAGAGGGTGGGGGAACAGGGGGTCGTTCGAACACTGAAGCTTTCTTT.

Points on this clone: The conserved closing phenylalanine or tryptophan is absent in this CDR3, likely reflecting a read error. The chain employs TRBV6-6 and TRBJ2-7, with 9 nucleotides matching TRBD1. The V gene end was trimmed by 5 bases and the J gene end by 0 bases; junction bases not matched to a gene: 8. This CDR3 region has 16 residues. Germline values: CDR1 MNHNY, CDR2 SVGAGI (reference sequence). The CDR3 sequence is CASSTGGVASSYEQYL. CDR3 in DNA: TGTGCCAGCAGTACAGGGGGCGTTGCATCCTCCTACGAGCAGTACCTC.

The chain combines TRBV4-1 with TRBJ2-6, with 7 bases aligning to TRBD1. This CDR3 region has 18 residues. Trimming at V came to 2 bases and at J to 2 bases, leaving 9 bases not matched to a gene. Germline CDR1 MGHRA, CDR2 YSYEKL. The CDR3 nucleotides are TGCGCCAGCAGCCAATGGACAGGAGTAGGCGCTGGGGCCAACGTCCTGACTTTC. Residues: CASSQWTGVGAGANVLTF.

This clone was recorded once. This chain connects TRBV5-4 to TRBJ2-7; TRBD1 matches 10 bases. V was clipped by 4 bases and J by 7 bases; unmatched bases: 8. Germline CDR1 and CDR2: SGHNT and YYREEE (reference sequence). This CDR3 contains 14 residues. In DNA, the CDR3 is TGTGCCAGCAGCAGCCGGACAGGGGGAAAAGAGCAGTACTTC. Protein: CASSSRTGGKEQYF.

As concerns this clone: At one end, the junction sequence differs from germline, possibly due to a read error. The chain combines TRBV6-6 with TRBJ1-2; 8 bases are shared with TRBD1. The CDR3 covers 16 residues. CDR1 is MNHNY, CDR2 SVGAGI, per germline (reference sequence). This chain's CDR3 is CASGYSLTGDNYGYTF. CDR3 nucleotides: TGTGCCAGCGGTTACTCGCTGACAGGGGATAACTATGGCTACACCTTC.

V gene TRBV5-6 combines with J gene TRBJ2-2; no reliable D call. In germline, CDR1 is SGHDT, CDR2 YYEEEE. V gave up 0 bases and J gave up 9 bases, with 15 bases separating them. The CDR3 length is 15 residues. DNA of the CDR3: TGTGCCAGCAGCTTGGCCAGGCCCCACGTCCGGGAGCTGTTTTTT. Protein sequence: CASSLARPHVRELFF.

The chain carries TRBV10-3 and TRBJ2-7; the D gene is possibly TRBD2 (6 bases). The germline CDR1 and CDR2 sequences are ENHRY and SYGVKD. The V and J ends lost 2 bases and 4 bases respectively, with 9 bases between them. There are 13 residues in the CDR3. CDR3 protein: CAISEPGVYEQYF. The CDR3 bases are TGTGCCATCAGTGAGCCGGGGGTTTACGAGCAGTACTTC.

The chain links TRBV2 to TRBJ2-7, with TRBD1 as a possible D gene (7 bases). Per germline, CDR1 SNHLY and CDR2 FYNNEI. V gave up 8 bases and J gave up 0 bases, with 11 bases separating them. This CDR3 contains 13 residues. CDR3 DNA: TGTGCCAGCCGACAGGGACTCTCCTACGAGCAGTACTTC. This translates into CASRQGLSYEQYF.